This T cell receptor beta chain was retrieved from a study of cytomegalovirus exposure and HLA in healthy donors. CDR1 and CDR2 from the germline V gene are MGHRA and YSYEKL. This CDR3 has 13 amino acids. V dropped 1 base and J dropped 4 bases, with 7 bases sitting between them. PCR primers comprised 60 Vbeta and 13 Jbeta primers. How the authors handled the data: Roughly 73 million unique TCR beta chains, some 10 million of them shared, were counted by a later analysis. The table came from immunoSEQ multiplex PCR; TCRdb's copy has only in-frame clones and leaves some out. That table is the source of V, J and clone size, and D and trimming were worked out from the DNA. The sample lists fewer than 250,000 clones, about 87% seen once, with 1.5% to 2% in the top ten.

The clonotype comes from a woman between 18 and 29 years old in good health and CMV-seronegative. The sequenced material came from PBMCs. V and J are TRBV4-1 and TRBJ2-5, with unresolved D. The CDR3 coding sequence is TGCGCCAGCAGCCAAGGGCAGCGAGAGACCCAGTACTTC. Protein product: CASSQGQRETQYF.